What follows describes a single TCR beta chain. As yet, its antigen is unknown. This sample stems from a study of beta chain features in type 1 diabetes. The single heparinised draw taken from each donor contained around 120 mL of blood on average. Sort purity for all populations was recorded as exceeding 98%. General observations from the study: TCRB CDR3s from Type 1 diabetes patients were moderately but significantly shorter in all four CD4+ subsets. It was among patients, rather than healthy donors, that naive, central memory and Treg TCRB repertoires appeared more similar. Resolution of whether HLA type affects TCRB rearrangement was not achieved here.

The entirety of the isolated RNA underwent reverse transcription, so expressed TCRB transcripts were sequenced. The table came from immunoSEQ multiplex PCR; TCRdb's copy has only in-frame clones and leaves some out. The sample carries some 170,000 clones, about 63% recorded once. Between the trimmed V and J ends, which lost 3 bases and 6 bases, there was a span of 2 bases. The germline CDR1 and CDR2 sequences are SNHLY and FYNNEI. CDR3 size: 11 residues. The sample was naive CD4+ T cells from blood. This receptor was identified in a man aged 25 to 40 with type 1 diabetes. The gene calls are TRBV2 and TRBJ2-2; D uncertain. The CDR3 DNA sequence: TGTGCCAGCAGTGACGCCGGGGAGCTGTTTTTT. Translating gives CASSDAGELFF.